A selection of T cell receptor beta chains follows, all from one sample in a study of spatial heterogeneity in lung cancer. Each CDR3 protein is one row after TCRdb ran MiXCR on the 5' RACE reads. The table has some 83,000 distinct CDR3 sequences, about 7.8% seen once. Sequenced here: PBMCs, sampled at surgery. The receptors originated from a male donor with early-stage non-small cell lung cancer. Both conserved end residues are part of each CDR3. Each record gives: CDR3 protein, CDR3 DNA, V gene, J gene, clone size, D gene. D genes are given only for firm matches. Rows give clone size only sometimes, using once, few, many, or a class for an expanded clone.

CDR3: CASSRPGTSGSTDTQYF
DNA: TGCGCCAGCAGCCGCCCCGGGACTAGCGGAAGCACAGATACGCAGTATTTT
V: TRBV5-1
J: TRBJ2-3
size: many
D: TRBD2

CDR3: CASSLLAGGYEQYF
DNA: TGCGCCAGCAGCTTGCTAGCGGGCGGCTACGAGCAGTACTTC
V: TRBV5-1
J: TRBJ2-7
size: many
D: TRBD2

CDR3: CASSPGQGEYEQYF
DNA: TGTGCCAGCTCACCGGGACAGGGGGAATACGAGCAGTACTTC
V: TRBV18
J: TRBJ2-7
size: few
D: TRBD1

CDR3: CASRGLAVSTDTQYF
DNA: TGCGCCAGCAGGGGACTAGCGGTTAGCACAGATACGCAGTATTTT
V: TRBV5-1
J: TRBJ2-3
size: many
D: TRBD2

CDR3: CASSPGFTDTQYF
DNA: TGCGCCAGCAGTCCGGGCTTCACAGATACGCAGTATTTT
V: TRBV23-1
J: TRBJ2-3
size: NA
D: NA

CDR3: CASRLVGGLTESYGYTF
DNA: TGTGCCAGCAGACTTGTTGGGGGGTTGACCGAGTCCTATGGCTACACCTTC
V: TRBV7-9
J: TRBJ1-2
size: many
D: NA

CDR3: CASSFSGDGNEQYF
DNA: TGTGCCAGCAGTTTTTCCGGTGACGGAAACGAGCAGTACTTC
V: TRBV27
J: TRBJ2-7
size: many
D: NA

CDR3: CASSIGEPSYEQYF
DNA: TGTGCCAGTAGTATAGGTGAGCCCTCCTACGAGCAGTACTTC
V: TRBV19
J: TRBJ2-7
size: NA
D: NA

CDR3: CASSTLPRNTEAFF
DNA: TGTGCCAGCAGCACTCTCCCCAGAAACACTGAAGCTTTCTTT
V: TRBV7-2
J: TRBJ1-1
size: NA
D: NA

CDR3: CASSLAQTGELFF
DNA: TGTGCCAGCAGCTTAGCGCAGACGGGCGAGCTGTTTTTT
V: TRBV7-2
J: TRBJ2-2
size: many
D: NA

CDR3: CSAPPGVGLNEQFF
DNA: TGCAGCGCTCCCCCGGGCGTGGGCCTCAATGAGCAGTTCTTC
V: TRBV29-1
J: TRBJ2-1
size: medium-sized
D: NA

CDR3: CSVERSTGNYGYTF
DNA: TGCAGCGTTGAACGTTCGACAGGAAACTATGGCTACACCTTC
V: TRBV29-1
J: TRBJ1-2
size: many
D: NA

CDR3: CASSSQVSGEKLFF
DNA: TGTGCCAGCAGCTCCCAGGTGTCTGGTGAAAAACTGTTTTTT
V: TRBV7-9
J: TRBJ1-4
size: many
D: NA

CDR3: CASSPTPPGDYGYTF
DNA: TGTGCCAGCAGCCCGACACCCCCGGGTGACTATGGCTACACCTTC
V: TRBV5-5
J: TRBJ1-2
size: few
D: NA

CDR3: CASSVGAASNQPQHF
DNA: TGTGCCAGCAGTGTGGGGGCAGCTAGCAATCAGCCCCAGCATTTT
V: TRBV2
J: TRBJ1-5
size: few
D: NA

CDR3: CSVEDRSRGKAEAFF
DNA: TGCAGCGTTGAAGATCGATCCAGGGGGAAGGCTGAAGCTTTCTTT
V: TRBV29-1
J: TRBJ1-1
size: many
D: TRBD1

CDR3: CATSDSPDRSHTEAFF
DNA: TGTGCCACCAGTGACTCCCCCGACAGGAGTCACACTGAAGCTTTCTTT
V: TRBV24-1
J: TRBJ1-1
size: few
D: NA

CDR3: CASTEPGLAGGLSYEQYF
DNA: TGTGCCAGTACCGAACCCGGACTAGCGGGAGGCTTAAGCTACGAGCAGTACTTC
V: TRBV19
J: TRBJ2-7
size: few
D: TRBD2

CDR3: CSVILGQGSNQPQHF
DNA: TGCAGCGTTATCTTGGGACAGGGGTCCAATCAGCCCCAGCATTTT
V: TRBV29-1
J: TRBJ1-5
size: many
D: TRBD1

CDR3: CSGSRGLTEAFF
DNA: TGCAGCGGAAGCAGGGGGCTAACTGAAGCTTTCTTT
V: TRBV29-1
J: TRBJ1-1
size: many
D: TRBD1

CDR3: CASSLAPTWDRDYEQYF
DNA: TGCGCCAGCAGCTTGGCCCCCACATGGGACAGGGACTACGAGCAGTACTTC
V: TRBV5-1
J: TRBJ2-7
size: many
D: TRBD1

CDR3: CSVGKTSGRYTYEQYF
DNA: TGCAGCGTGGGGAAGACTAGCGGGAGATATACCTACGAGCAGTACTTC
V: TRBV29-1
J: TRBJ2-7
size: few
D: TRBD2

CDR3: CASSQLGSAQSQHF
DNA: TGTGCCAGCAGTCAATTGGGATCAGCTCAGTCCCAGCATTTT
V: TRBV27
J: TRBJ1-5
size: NA
D: NA

CDR3: CASSLGVPVEQFF
DNA: TGTGCCAGCAGCTTAGGGGTCCCGGTGGAGCAGTTCTTC
V: TRBV7-2
J: TRBJ2-1
size: few
D: NA

CDR3: CASSRGQTYEQYF
DNA: TGTGCCAGCAGCCGCGGACAGACCTACGAGCAGTACTTC
V: TRBV7-8
J: TRBJ2-7
size: NA
D: NA

CDR3: CASSVNSGQETQYF
DNA: TGTGCCAGCAGCGTAAATAGCGGCCAAGAGACCCAGTACTTC
V: TRBV9
J: TRBJ2-5
size: many
D: NA

CDR3: CASSLVPSSGSSYNEQFF
DNA: TGTGCCAGCAGCTTAGTCCCTTCTAGCGGGAGCTCCTACAATGAGCAGTTCTTC
V: TRBV7-9
J: TRBJ2-1
size: NA
D: TRBD2

CDR3: CASSVEYQETQYF
DNA: TGCGCCAGCAGCGTGGAGTACCAAGAGACCCAGTACTTC
V: TRBV5-1
J: TRBJ2-5
size: many
D: NA

CDR3: CASSDSPGEWDGYTF
DNA: TGTGCCAGCAGTGATTCCCCAGGGGAGTGGGATGGCTACACCTTC
V: TRBV6-1
J: TRBJ1-2
size: many
D: NA

CDR3: CASSPGEGGNEQFF
DNA: TGCGCCAGCAGCCCCGGGGAGGGGGGGAATGAGCAGTTCTTC
V: TRBV5-1
J: TRBJ2-1
size: few
D: NA

CDR3: CASSSIGTEKETQYF
DNA: TGCGCCAGCAGCTCGATAGGAACAGAAAAAGAGACCCAGTACTTC
V: TRBV5-1
J: TRBJ2-5
size: NA
D: NA

CDR3: CASSQGGVEQFF
DNA: TGCGCCAGCAGCCAAGGAGGGGTCGAGCAGTTCTTC
V: TRBV4-1
J: TRBJ2-1
size: many
D: NA

CDR3: CASSSGDLRTYEQYF
DNA: TGTGCCAGCAGTTCCGGGGACCTCCGCACCTACGAGCAGTACTTC
V: TRBV27
J: TRBJ2-7
size: NA
D: NA

CDR3: CASSLGGTASYEQYF
DNA: TGTGCCAGCAGCTTGGGCGGGACAGCCTCCTACGAGCAGTACTTC
V: TRBV7-6
J: TRBJ2-7
size: many
D: NA

CDR3: CSARSVYGYTF
DNA: TGCAGTGCTAGGTCGGTCTATGGCTACACCTTC
V: TRBV20-1
J: TRBJ1-2
size: few
D: NA

CDR3: CATSDPTLAPYEQYF
DNA: TGTGCCACCAGTGATCCGACATTGGCCCCCTACGAGCAGTACTTC
V: TRBV24-1
J: TRBJ2-7
size: few
D: NA

CDR3: CASSTGTYNQPQHF
DNA: TGTGCCAGCTCAACCGGGACGTACAATCAGCCCCAGCATTTT
V: TRBV18
J: TRBJ1-5
size: few
D: NA

CDR3: CASSHRTGTYGYTF
DNA: TGCGCCAGCAGCCATAGGACAGGAACCTATGGCTACACCTTC
V: TRBV4-3
J: TRBJ1-2
size: few
D: TRBD1

CDR3: CASCGRVTDTQYF
DNA: TGTGCCAGCTGCGGGAGGGTCACAGATACGCAGTATTTT
V: TRBV7-2
J: TRBJ2-3
size: few
D: TRBD2

CDR3: CASRKTGSNQPQHF
DNA: TGTGCCAGCAGGAAGACGGGAAGCAATCAGCCCCAGCATTTT
V: TRBV6-1
J: TRBJ1-5
size: few
D: NA

CDR3: CASRDSQETQYF
DNA: TGTGCCAGCAGGGACAGCCAAGAGACCCAGTACTTC
V: TRBV2
J: TRBJ2-5
size: few
D: NA

CDR3: CASSRIQGDEQFF
DNA: TGTGCCAGCAGCCGAATACAGGGCGATGAGCAGTTCTTC
V: TRBV11-1
J: TRBJ2-1
size: many
D: NA

CDR3: CASSLSMNTEAFF
DNA: TGTGCCAGCAGCTTATCCATGAACACTGAAGCTTTCTTT
V: TRBV7-3
J: TRBJ1-1
size: many
D: NA

CDR3: CSARNLGPGANTEAFF
DNA: TGCAGTGCTAGAAATCTCGGCCCCGGGGCCAACACTGAAGCTTTCTTT
V: TRBV20-1
J: TRBJ1-1
size: few
D: NA

CDR3: CASSMGWGQVTEAFF
DNA: TGTGCCAGTAGTATGGGATGGGGGCAGGTCACTGAAGCTTTCTTT
V: TRBV19
J: TRBJ1-1
size: few
D: NA

CDR3: CASSIRDRGLSYNSPLHF
DNA: TGCGCCAGCAGCATCCGGGACAGGGGATTATCCTATAATTCACCCCTCCACTTT
V: TRBV5-1
J: TRBJ1-6
size: many
D: TRBD1

CDR3: CAWSTMAGPRNTEAFF
DNA: TGTGCCTGGAGTACTATGGCAGGTCCGCGGAACACTGAAGCTTTCTTT
V: TRBV30
J: TRBJ1-1
size: many
D: NA

CDR3: CASSQIPGTGVSEAFF
DNA: TGTGCCAGCAGCCAAATTCCCGGGACAGGGGTCTCTGAAGCTTTCTTT
V: TRBV3-1
J: TRBJ1-1
size: few
D: TRBD1

CDR3: CASSPRDRGRDQPQHF
DNA: TGTGCCAGTAGTCCCCGGGACAGGGGCCGGGATCAGCCCCAGCATTTT
V: TRBV19
J: TRBJ1-5
size: NA
D: TRBD1

CDR3: CASSINSGDTQYF
DNA: TGTGCCAGTAGTATTAATTCCGGAGATACGCAGTATTTT
V: TRBV19
J: TRBJ2-3
size: NA
D: NA

CDR3: CASSVGHIGYTF
DNA: TGTGCCAGCAGCGTAGGACACATTGGCTACACCTTC
V: TRBV9
J: TRBJ1-2
size: many
D: NA

CDR3: CASSLTGINQPQHF
DNA: TGTGCCAGCAGTTTGACGGGCATCAATCAGCCCCAGCATTTT
V: TRBV25-1
J: TRBJ1-5
size: few
D: NA

CDR3: CSARDLAGGHIQYF
DNA: TGCAGTGCTAGAGATTTAGCGGGAGGCCACATTCAGTACTTC
V: TRBV20-1
J: TRBJ2-4
size: many
D: TRBD2